This T cell receptor (beta chain) was obtained from a study of cytomegalovirus exposure and HLA in healthy donors. At the level of the study: Around 79 million unique TCRs, all from HLA-typed donors, were included in an early release of the data.

PCR amplification relied on 60 Vbeta primers (plus 13 Jbeta primers). Using immunoSEQ multiplex PCR, the repertoire was profiled, and TCRdb retains in-frame clones only, with some absent. In the table there are about 80,000 clones, around 62% of which are singletons. The CDR3 has 13 residues. V was shortened by 6 bases and J by 4 bases, with 10 bases between the two germline ends. The V gene's germline CDR1 is SGHTA and CDR2 FQGNSA. As to this clone: Its antigen is undetermined.

Broader study findings: Prior analysis indicated that the majority of TCR beta V segments exhibited productivity approximately 87% or approximately 30% of the time. An assumption of roughly uniform sequencing depth across donors underlay the presence/absence analyses.

This rearrangement joins TRBV7-2 to TRBJ1-5; D gene uncertain. Input material: PBMCs. This clonotype was sampled from a male donor in good health and CMV-seropositive. In DNA form, the CDR3 reads TGTGCCAGCAGAGGAGCCACAAATCAGCCCCAGCATTTT. This sequence encodes CASRGATNQPQHF.